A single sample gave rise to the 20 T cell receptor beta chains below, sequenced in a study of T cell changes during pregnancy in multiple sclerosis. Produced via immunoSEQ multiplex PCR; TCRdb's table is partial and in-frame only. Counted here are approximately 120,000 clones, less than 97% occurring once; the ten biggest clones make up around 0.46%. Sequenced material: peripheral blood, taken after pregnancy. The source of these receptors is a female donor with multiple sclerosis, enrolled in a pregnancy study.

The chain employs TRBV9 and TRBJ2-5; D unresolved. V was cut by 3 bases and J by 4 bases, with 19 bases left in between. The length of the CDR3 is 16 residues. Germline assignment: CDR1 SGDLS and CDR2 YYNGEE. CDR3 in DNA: TGTGCCAGCAGCGCTCGTAGTTGGCGGCGATTAGAGACCCAGTACTTC. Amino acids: CASSARSWRRLETQYF.

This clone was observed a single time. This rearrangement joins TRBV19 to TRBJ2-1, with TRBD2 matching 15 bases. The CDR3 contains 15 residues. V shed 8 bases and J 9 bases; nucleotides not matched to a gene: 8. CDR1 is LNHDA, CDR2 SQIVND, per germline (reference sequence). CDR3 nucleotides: TGTGCCAGTGGGGGGACTAGCGGGAGGTTTAGTGAGCAGTTCTTC. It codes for CASGGTSGRFSEQFF.

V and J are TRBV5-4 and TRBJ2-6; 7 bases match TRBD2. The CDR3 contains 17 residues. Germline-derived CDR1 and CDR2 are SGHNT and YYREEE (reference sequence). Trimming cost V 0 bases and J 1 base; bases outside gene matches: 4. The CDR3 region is CASSLELAVSGANVLTF. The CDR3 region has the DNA TGTGCCAGCAGCTTGGAGCTAGCGGTATCTGGGGCCAACGTCCTGACTTTC.

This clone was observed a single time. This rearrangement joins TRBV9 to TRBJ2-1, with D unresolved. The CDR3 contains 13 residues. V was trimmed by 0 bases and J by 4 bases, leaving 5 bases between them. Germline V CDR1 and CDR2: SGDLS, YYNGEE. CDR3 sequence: CASSVGVYNEQFF. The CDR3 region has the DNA TGTGCCAGCAGCGTAGGAGTATACAATGAGCAGTTCTTC. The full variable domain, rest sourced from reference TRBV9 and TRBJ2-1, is DSGVTQTPKHLITATGQRVTLRCSPRSGDLSVYWYQQSLDQGLQFLIQYYNGEERAKGNILERFSAQQFPDLHSELNLSSLELGDSALYFCASSVGVYNEQFFGPGTRLTVL.

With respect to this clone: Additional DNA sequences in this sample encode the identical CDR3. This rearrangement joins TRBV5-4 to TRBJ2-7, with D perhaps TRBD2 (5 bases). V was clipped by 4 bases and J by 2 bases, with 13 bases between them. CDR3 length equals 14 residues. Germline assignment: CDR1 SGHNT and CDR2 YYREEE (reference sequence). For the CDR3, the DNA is TGTGCCAGCAGCCTTTCCGGGAACACCTACGAGCAGTACTTC. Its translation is CASSLSGNTYEQYF. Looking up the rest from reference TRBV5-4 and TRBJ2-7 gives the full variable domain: ETGVTQSPTHLIKTRGQQVTLRCSSQSGHNTVSWYQQALGQGPQFIFQYYREEENGRGNFPPRFSGLQFPNYSSELNVNALELDDSALYLCASSLSGNTYEQYFGPGTRLTVT.

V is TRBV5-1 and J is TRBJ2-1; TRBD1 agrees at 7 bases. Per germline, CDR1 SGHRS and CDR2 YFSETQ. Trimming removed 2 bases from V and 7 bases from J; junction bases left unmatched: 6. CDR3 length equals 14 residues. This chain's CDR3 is CASSFGQAVNEQFF. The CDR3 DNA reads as TGCGCCAGCAGCTTCGGACAGGCGGTAAATGAGCAGTTCTTC.

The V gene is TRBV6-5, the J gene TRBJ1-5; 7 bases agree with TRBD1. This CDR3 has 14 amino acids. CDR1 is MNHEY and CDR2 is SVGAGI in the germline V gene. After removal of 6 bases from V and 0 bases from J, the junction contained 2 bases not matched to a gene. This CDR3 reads CASSRQGSNQPQHF. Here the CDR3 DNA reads TGTGCCAGCAGCAGACAGGGTAGCAATCAGCCCCAGCATTTT.

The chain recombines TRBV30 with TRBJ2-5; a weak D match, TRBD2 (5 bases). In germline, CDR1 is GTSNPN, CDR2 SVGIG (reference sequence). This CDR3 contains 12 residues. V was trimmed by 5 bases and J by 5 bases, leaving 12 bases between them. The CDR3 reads CAWGSPRETQYF. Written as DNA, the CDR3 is TGTGCCTGGGGGAGCCCCCGGGAGACCCAGTACTTC.

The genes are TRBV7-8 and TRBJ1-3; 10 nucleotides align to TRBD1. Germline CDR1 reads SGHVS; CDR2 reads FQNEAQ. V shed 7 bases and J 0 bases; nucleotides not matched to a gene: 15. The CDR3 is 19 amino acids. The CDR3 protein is CASMFRAGTGVSSGNTIYF. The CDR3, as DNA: TGTGCCAGCATGTTCAGAGCCGGGACAGGGGTTAGCTCTGGAAACACCATATATTTT. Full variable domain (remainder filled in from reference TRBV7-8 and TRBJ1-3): GAGVSQSPRYKVAKRGQDVALRCDPISGHVSLFWYQQALGQGPEFLTYFQNEAQLDKSGLPSDRFFAERPEGSVSTLKIQRTQQEDSAVYLCASMFRAGTGVSSGNTIYFGEGSWLTVV.

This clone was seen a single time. The CDR3 sequence is CASRRQLSYEQYF. The CDR3 nucleotides are TGTGCCAGCAGGAGACAGCTCTCCTACGAGCAGTACTTC. The gene calls are TRBV27 and TRBJ2-7, with D maybe TRBD1 (5 bases). V dropped 6 bases and J dropped 0 bases, with 9 bases sitting between them. Germline lookup yields CDR1 MNHEY and CDR2 SMNVEV (reference sequence). This CDR3 comprises 13 residues.

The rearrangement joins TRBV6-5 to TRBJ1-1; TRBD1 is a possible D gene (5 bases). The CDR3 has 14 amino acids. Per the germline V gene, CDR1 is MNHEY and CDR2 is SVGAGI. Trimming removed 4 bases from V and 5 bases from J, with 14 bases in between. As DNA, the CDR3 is TGTGCCAGCAGTTCGGGGGACTACGGGACTGAAGCTTTCTTT. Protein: CASSSGDYGTEAFF.

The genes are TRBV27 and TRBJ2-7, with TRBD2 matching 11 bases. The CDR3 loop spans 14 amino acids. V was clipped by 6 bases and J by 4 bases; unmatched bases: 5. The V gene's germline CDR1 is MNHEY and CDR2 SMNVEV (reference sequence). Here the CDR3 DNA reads TGTGCCAGCAGCCCCGGGACTAGCGGATACGAGCAGTACTTC. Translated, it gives CASSPGTSGYEQYF.

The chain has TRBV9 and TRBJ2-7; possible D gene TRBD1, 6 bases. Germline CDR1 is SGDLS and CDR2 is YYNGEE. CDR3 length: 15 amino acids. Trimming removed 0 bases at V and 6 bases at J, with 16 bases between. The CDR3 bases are TGTGCCAGCAGCGTAGGAACAGGGCCCGTGGGCGAGCAGTACTTC. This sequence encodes CASSVGTGPVGEQYF. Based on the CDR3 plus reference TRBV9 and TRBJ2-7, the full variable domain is DSGVTQTPKHLITATGQRVTLRCSPRSGDLSVYWYQQSLDQGLQFLIQYYNGEERAKGNILERFSAQQFPDLHSELNLSSLELGDSALYFCASSVGTGPVGEQYFGPGTRLTVT.

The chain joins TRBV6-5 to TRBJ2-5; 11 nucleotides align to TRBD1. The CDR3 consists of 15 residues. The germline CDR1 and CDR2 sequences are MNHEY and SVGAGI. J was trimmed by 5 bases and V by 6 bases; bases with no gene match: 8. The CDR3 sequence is CASRADRGPGETQYF. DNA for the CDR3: TGTGCCAGCAGAGCGGACAGGGGGCCAGGGGAGACCCAGTACTTC.

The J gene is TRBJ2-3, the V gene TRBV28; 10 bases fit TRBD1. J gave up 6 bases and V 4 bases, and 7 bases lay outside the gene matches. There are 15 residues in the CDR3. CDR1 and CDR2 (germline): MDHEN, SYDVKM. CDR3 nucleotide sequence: TGTGCCAGCAGTTCTAGGGACAGGGGTAGCGATACGCAGTATTTT. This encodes CASSSRDRGSDTQYF.

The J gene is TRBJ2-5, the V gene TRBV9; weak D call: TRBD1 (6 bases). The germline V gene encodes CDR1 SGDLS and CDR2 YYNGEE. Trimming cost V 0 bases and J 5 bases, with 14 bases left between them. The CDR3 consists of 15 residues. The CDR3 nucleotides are TGTGCCAGCAGCGTAGGGGGGACATTAGGCGAGACCCAGTACTTC. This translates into CASSVGGTLGETQYF.

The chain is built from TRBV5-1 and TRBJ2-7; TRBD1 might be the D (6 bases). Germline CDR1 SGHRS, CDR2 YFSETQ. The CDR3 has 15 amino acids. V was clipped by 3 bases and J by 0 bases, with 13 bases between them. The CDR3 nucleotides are TGCGCCAGCAGCTCGACAGGATCTAGCTCCTACGAGCAGTACTTC. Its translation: CASSSTGSSSYEQYF.

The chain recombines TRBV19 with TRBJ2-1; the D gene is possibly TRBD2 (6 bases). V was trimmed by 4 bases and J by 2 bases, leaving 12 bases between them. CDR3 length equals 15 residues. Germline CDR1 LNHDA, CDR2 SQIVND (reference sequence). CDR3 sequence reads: CASSTDPGAYNEQFF. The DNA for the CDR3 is TGTGCCAGTAGTACGGATCCGGGAGCCTACAATGAGCAGTTCTTC.

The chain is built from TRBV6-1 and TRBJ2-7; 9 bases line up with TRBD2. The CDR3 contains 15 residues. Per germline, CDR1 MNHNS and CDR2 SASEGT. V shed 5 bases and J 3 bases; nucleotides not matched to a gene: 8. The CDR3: CASSIRGTSYYEQYF. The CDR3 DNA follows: TGTGCCAGCAGTATCCGTGGGACTAGCTACTACGAGCAGTACTTC.

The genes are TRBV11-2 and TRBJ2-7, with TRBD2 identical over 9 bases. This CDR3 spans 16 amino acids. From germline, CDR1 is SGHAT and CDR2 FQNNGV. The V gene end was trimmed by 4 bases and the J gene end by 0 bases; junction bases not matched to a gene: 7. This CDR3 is CASSSSFSGSSYEQYF. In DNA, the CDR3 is TGTGCCAGCAGCTCCTCGTTTAGCGGGAGCTCCTACGAGCAGTACTTC. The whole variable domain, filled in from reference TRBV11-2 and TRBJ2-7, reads EAGVAQSPRYKIIEKRQSVAFWCNPISGHATLYWYQQILGQGPKLLIQFQNNGVVDDSQLPKDRFSAERLKGVDSTLKIQPAKLEDSAVYLCASSSSFSGSSYEQYFGPGTRLTVT.